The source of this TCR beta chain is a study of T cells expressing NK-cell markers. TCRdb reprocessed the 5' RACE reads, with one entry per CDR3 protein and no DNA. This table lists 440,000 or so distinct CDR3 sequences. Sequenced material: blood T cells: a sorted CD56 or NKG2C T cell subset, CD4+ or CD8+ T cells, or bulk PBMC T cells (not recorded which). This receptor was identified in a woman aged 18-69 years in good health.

The chain's CDR3 is CASSLSASTAMNTEAFF. The chain joins TRBV5-1 to TRBJ1-1. Germline-derived CDR1 and CDR2 are SGHRS and YFSETQ. The CDR3 has 17 amino acids. Full variable domain (missing parts from reference TRBV5-1 and TRBJ1-1): KAGVTQTPRYLIKTRGQQVTLSCSPISGHRSVSWYQQTPGQGLQFLFEYFSETQRNKGNFPGRFSGRQFSNSRSEMNVSTLELGDSALYLCASSLSASTAMNTEAFFGQGTRLTVV.